This entry describes one T cell receptor (beta chain). Its antigen remains unknown. The authors reverse transcribed all of the isolated RNA, so sequencing captured expressed TCRB transcripts. Libraries were prepared by immunoSEQ multiplex PCR; TCRdb keeps only in-frame clonotypes and omits some of them. Of 450,000 or so clones detected, 9.5% to 12% appear once; the ten largest clones hold 0.045% to 0.05%. The sample belongs to a study of beta chain features in type 1 diabetes. Study summary: Over all samples combined, 107,917,701 sorted cells were examined.

Points from the study as a whole: Diminished insertions and augmented deletions at VDJ junctions characterized type 1 diabetes patients. Resolution of whether HLA type affects TCRB rearrangement was not achieved here.

Stem cell-like memory, regulatory, central memory and naive CD4+ cells were sorted via CD45RO/CCR7/CD25/CD127/CD95/CD27. The sequence derives from a young woman in good health. Specimen: naive CD4+ T cells from blood.

CDR3 amino acids: CAISADNYEQYF. As DNA, the CDR3 is TGTGCCATCAGTGCCGATAATTACGAGCAGTACTTC. The chain recombines TRBV10-3 with TRBJ2-7; D uncertain. Germline CDR1 is ENHRY and CDR2 is SYGVKD. This CDR3 is built from 12 residues. V lost 4 bases to trimming and J lost 4 bases, with 8 bases between them.